This T cell receptor beta chain was profiled in a study of blood T cell repertoires in COVID-19. Method: immunoSEQ multiplex PCR; TCRdb's copy keeps in-frame clones and lacks some. The top ten clones hold 6.5% to 8.5% of a sample with around 500,000 clones, approximately 86% of them seen once. The germline CDR1 and CDR2 sequences are SNHLY and FYNNEI. Trimming cost V 6 bases and J 2 bases; bases outside gene matches: 6. The CDR3 contains 15 residues. The sequencing sample was made of PBMCs or T cells enriched from blood (not recorded which). This TCR was sampled from a woman aged 60 to 75 who had recovered from COVID-19. The chain uses TRBV2 and TRBJ1-2; 10 bases agree with TRBD1. This CDR3 is CASSPRQGANYGYTF. CDR3 bases: TGTGCCAGCAGCCCCCGACAGGGGGCGAACTATGGCTACACCTTC.